Each of the 24 T cell receptor beta chains below was sequenced from the same sample in a study of T-cell reconstitution after alpha-beta-depleted transplantation in children. Preparation of the TCRbeta library was carried out with unique molecular identifiers. Using its own MiXCR run on the PCR reads, TCRdb lists one record per CDR3 protein. The data show some 840,000 distinct CDR3 sequences, roughly 15% seen once. The material was PBMCs, mostly from graft donor cells, obtained 360 days after TCRalphabeta/CD19-depleted stem cell transplant. These receptors were collected from a male patient younger than 18 who had a stem cell transplant for acute lymphoblastic leukemia, so the T cells may come from the graft donor.

In this sample, this clonotype turned up a few times. V usage is TRBV20-1 and J usage is TRBJ2-5, with D perhaps being TRBD1 or TRBD2 (5 bases each). This CDR3 comprises 15 residues. Germline values: CDR1 DFQATT, CDR2 SNEGSKA (reference sequence). Deletions cut 6 bases from V and 5 bases from J, with 22 bases between. This CDR3 reads CSARTRGILIETQYF. DNA of the CDR3: TGCAGTGCAAGAACGAGGGGTATTCTTATCGAGACCCAGTACTTC.

This clonotype was observed at least ten times. The rearrangement uses TRBV12-3 or TRBV12-4 and TRBJ2-1; 8 bases fit TRBD2. Unmatched junction bases numbered 3, after V lost 5 bases and J lost 3 bases. This CDR3 contains 14 residues. DNA of the CDR3: TGTGCCAGCAGTCTACTAGCGGACTACAATGAGCAGTTCTTC. It codes for CASSLLADYNEQFF.

This clonotype appeared a few times. The chain couples TRBV27 to TRBJ1-2; perhaps TRBD1 as D (6 bases). CDR1 and CDR2 from the germline V gene are MNHEY and SMNVEV (reference sequence). The V and J ends lost 6 bases and 2 bases respectively, with 16 bases between them. CDR3 length: 15 residues. CDR3 sequence (DNA): TGTGCCAGCAGGGCTCGACAGGCCACAAACTATGGCTACACCTTC. It specifies CASRARQATNYGYTF.

This clonotype turned up a few times. This chain uses TRBV29-1 with TRBJ2-5; D gene unclear. The CDR3 is 12 amino acids. The germline V gene has CDR1 SQVTM and CDR2 ANQGSEA. V gave up 7 bases and J gave up 5 bases, with 14 bases separating them. The CDR3 spells CSAGLPSETQYF. The CDR3 region has the DNA TGCAGCGCCGGGCTCCCCTCGGAGACCCAGTACTTC. Complete variable domain (other parts from reference TRBV29-1 and TRBJ2-5): SAVISQKPSRDICQRGTSLTIQCQVDSQVTMMFWYRQQPGQSLTLIATANQGSEATYESGFVIDKFPISRPNLTFSTLTVSNMSPEDSSIYLCSAGLPSETQYFGPGTRLLVL.

The chain has TRBV3-1 and TRBJ2-2; D is tentatively TRBD1 or TRBD2 (5 bases each). The CDR3 loop spans 17 amino acids. The ends were cut back, 2 bases at V and 3 bases at J, with 16 bases in the middle. The V gene's germline CDR1 is LGHDT and CDR2 YNNKEL (reference sequence). CDR3 nucleotides: TGTGCCAGCAGCCAATATGTCCGGGGCCGTTACACCGGGGAGCTGTTTTTT. Its protein product is CASSQYVRGRYTGELFF.

This clonotype has a handful of counts. V is TRBV27 and J is TRBJ1-1; D is ambiguous. CDR3 size: 15 residues. The germline V and J ends were trimmed by 0 bases and 1 base, with 9 bases remaining between them. Germline V gene data show CDR1 as MNHEY and CDR2 as SMNVEV (reference sequence). The CDR3 DNA reads TGTGCCAGCAGTTTATCCTTTGGAGGGAACACTGAAGCTTTCTTT. This gives the protein CASSLSFGGNTEAFF.

This clonotype occurred many times. The V call is TRBV4-2, the J call TRBJ2-2, with D tentatively TRBD2 (5 bases). The CDR3 extends over 15 amino acids. Germline V lookup: CDR1 LGHNA, CDR2 YNFKEQ. V lost 0 bases and J lost 7, with 12 bases in between. The CDR3 bases are TGTGCCAGCAGCCAAGAGGTAGCAGGAGGCGGGGAGCTGTTTTTT. Amino acid sequence: CASSQEVAGGGELFF.

This clonotype came up a few times. This rearrangement joins TRBV14 to TRBJ2-2; D might be TRBD1 or TRBD2, each matching 5 bases. The ends were cut back, 3 bases at V and 1 base at J, with 15 bases in the middle. This CDR3 is 17 amino acids long. Germline values: CDR1 SGHDN, CDR2 FVKESK. The chain's CDR3 is CASSHHPGTVNTGELFF. As DNA, the CDR3 is TGTGCCAGCAGCCACCACCCCGGGACCGTGAACACCGGGGAGCTGTTTTTT.

The chain joins TRBV11-2 to TRBJ2-5; 10 bases agree with TRBD2. With 7 bases clipped from V and 4 bases from J, the junction kept 12 bases outside the gene matches. The germline gives CDR1 SGHAT, CDR2 FQNNGV. The CDR3 has 16 residues. The CDR3 protein is CASTIDLAGAGETQYF. The CDR3 DNA sequence: TGTGCCAGCACCATAGACCTAGCGGGAGCGGGAGAGACCCAGTACTTC.

A few counts support this clonotype. The gene calls are TRBV9 and TRBJ1-5, with a tentative D call TRBD1 (5 bases). The CDR3 is 16 amino acids. Germline CDR1 reads SGDLS; CDR2 reads YYNGEE. V was cut by 3 bases and J by 4 bases, with 17 bases left in between. DNA of the CDR3: TGTGCCAGCAGCGCTGGGTCGGGGGTGGAGAATCAGCCCCAGCATTTT. This codes for CASSAGSGVENQPQHF.

This clonotype was recorded once. The chain couples TRBV27 to TRBJ2-7, with D uncertain. CDR3 size: 16 residues. The germline gives CDR1 MNHEY, CDR2 SMNVEV (reference sequence). The V end was cut by 2 bases, the J end by 0 bases, with 14 bases between. CDR3 in amino acids: CASSLIPGPLSYEQYF. The CDR3 bases are TGTGCCAGCAGTTTAATACCCGGGCCGCTCTCCTACGAGCAGTACTTC.

This clonotype was found a few times. CDR3 sequence reads: CSATWWGQGDGYTF. Here the CDR3 DNA reads TGCAGTGCTACTTGGTGGGGCCAGGGAGACGGCTACACCTTC. The gene calls are TRBV20-1 and TRBJ1-2; tentatively, D is TRBD1 (5 bases). The ends were cut back, 4 bases at V and 8 bases at J, with 20 bases in the middle. The CDR3 sequence is 14 residues long. Per the germline V gene, CDR1 is DFQATT and CDR2 is SNEGSKA (reference sequence).

The CDR3 coding sequence is TGCGCCAGCAGCTTAAAACCCAGAGCGGGAGTAGACTACGAGCAGTACTTC. It encodes CASSLKPRAGVDYEQYF. The chain employs TRBV5-1 and TRBJ2-7, with 8 nucleotides matching TRBD2. V lost 2 bases to trimming and J lost 3 bases; unmatched junction nucleotides: 13. The CDR3 sequence is 17 residues long. The germline V gene has CDR1 SGHRS and CDR2 YFSETQ.

J is TRBJ2-5 and V is TRBV6-2 or TRBV6-3; tentative D call: TRBD2 (5 bases). CDR3 size: 12 residues. CDR1 is MNHEY and CDR2 is SVGEGT in the germline V gene. Deletions cut 6 bases from V and 5 bases from J, with 10 bases between. CDR3 DNA: TGTGCCAGCAGAGCGGACGGGGAGACCCAGTACTTC. This encodes CASRADGETQYF.

This clonotype turned up a few times. The chain links TRBV5-1 to TRBJ1-6, with D possibly being TRBD1 (5 bases). The V gene lost 0 bases and the J gene lost 6 bases, with 10 bases spanning the gap. The CDR3 is 15 residues long. The V gene's germline CDR1 is SGHRS and CDR2 YFSETQ. The CDR3 reads CASSLARGSNSPLHF. CDR3 DNA sequence: TGCGCCAGCAGCTTGGCCCGGGGCTCTAATTCACCCCTCCACTTT.

This chain joins TRBV5-1 and TRBJ2-2; tentative D call: TRBD2 (5 bases). Germline assignment: CDR1 SGHRS and CDR2 YFSETQ. V shed 6 bases and J shed 3 bases, with 18 bases lying between them. The CDR3 runs to 16 residues. The CDR3 DNA sequence: TGCGCCAGCACCCCTATGTGGGAGCCCTACACCGGGGAGCTGTTTTTT. This sequence encodes CASTPMWEPYTGELFF.

The CDR3 nucleotides read TGTGCCAGCAGTGGGATGGACGGATACAATGAGCAGTTCTTC. Residues: CASSGMDGYNEQFF. The chain combines TRBV12-3 or TRBV12-4 with TRBJ2-1, with D uncertain. The CDR3 consists of 14 residues. V gave up 5 bases and J gave up 4 bases, with 12 bases separating them.

This clonotype was counted at least ten times. The rearrangement links TRBV12-3 or TRBV12-4 to TRBJ2-3, with 7 bases that match TRBD2. Trimming at V came to 5 bases and at J to 0 bases, leaving 5 bases not matched to a gene. The CDR3 contains 15 residues. The CDR3 bases are TGTGCCAGCAGTCCGCTAGCGGTTAGCACAGATACGCAGTATTTT. Encoded protein: CASSPLAVSTDTQYF.

This clonotype was detected a few times. The rearrangement joins TRBV7-9 to TRBJ1-1; D ambiguous. Germline-derived CDR1 and CDR2 are SEHNR and FQNEAQ (reference sequence). The CDR3 is made up of 14 amino acids. Trimming took off 1 base at V and 1 base at J, with 7 bases between the two ends. CDR3 protein: CASSLVAENTEAFF. Written as DNA, the CDR3 is TGTGCCAGCAGCTTAGTGGCAGAGAACACTGAAGCTTTCTTT. Full variable domain (remainder filled in from reference TRBV7-9 and TRBJ1-1): DTGVSQNPRHKITKRGQNVTFRCDPISEHNRLYWYRQTLGQGPEFLTYFQNEAQLEKSRLLSDRFSAERPKGSFSTLEIQRTEQGDSAMYLCASSLVAENTEAFFGQGTRLTVV.

This chain connects TRBV5-1 to TRBJ1-2; D ambiguous. The CDR3 is 15 amino acids. Trimming took 0 bases from V and 2 from J, leaving 11 bases between them. The germline gives CDR1 SGHRS, CDR2 YFSETQ. CDR3 DNA sequence: TGCGCCAGCAGCTTGGCCGGCGGGCAAAACTATGGCTACACCTTC. Residues: CASSLAGGQNYGYTF.

There are a few counts of this clonotype. The chain employs TRBV12-3 or TRBV12-4 and TRBJ2-7, with D maybe TRBD2 (5 bases). The CDR3 spans 13 residues. Trimming took 8 bases from V and 1 from J, leaving 12 bases between them. CDR3 sequence reads: CASRDPNSYEQYF. CDR3 nucleotide sequence: TGTGCCAGCCGGGATCCTAATTCCTACGAGCAGTACTTC.

This clonotype was seen a few times. For the CDR3, the DNA is TGTGCCAGCAGCTCCCGGACTAGCGGGACCCCCTCCTACAATGAGCAGTTCTTC. It translates to CASSSRTSGTPSYNEQFF. The chain has TRBV11-1 and TRBJ2-1, with 12 nucleotides matching TRBD2. The V gene's germline CDR1 is SGHAT and CDR2 FQDESV (reference sequence). With 4 bases clipped from V and 0 bases from J, the junction kept 7 bases outside the gene matches. The CDR3 has 18 amino acids.

The rearrangement joins TRBV7-9 to TRBJ1-6, with unresolved D. V dropped 5 bases and J dropped 7 bases, with 15 bases sitting between them. This CDR3 has 15 amino acids. The germline V gene encodes CDR1 SEHNR and CDR2 FQNEAQ (reference sequence). CDR3 sequence (DNA): TGTGCCAGCAGCCGGCTTGGTGGGTTGAATTCACCCCTCCACTTT. Translated: CASSRLGGLNSPLHF.

This clonotype came up many times. The chain employs TRBV4-2 and TRBJ2-7, with D perhaps given as TRBD1 or TRBD2 (6 bases each). The CDR3 length is 16 residues. The germline V gene has CDR1 LGHNA and CDR2 YNFKEQ. The V gene lost 4 bases and the J gene lost 2 bases, with 18 bases spanning the gap. Written as DNA, the CDR3 is TGTGCCAGCAGCCCGACAGGTGCGGGATTAACCTACGAGCAGTACTTC. Amino acids: CASSPTGAGLTYEQYF.